This T cell receptor (beta chain) was sequenced in a study of graft-versus-host responses after intestinal transplantation. Study as a whole: Every recipient had anti-thymocyte globulin induction and approximately three years of tacrolimus plus steroids. Study-level points and caveats: Allografts carried high graft-versus-host to host-versus-graft clonal ratios in patients having graft-donor T cell macrochimerism. Analysis identified GvH clones in recipient marrow, with some appearing first in ileum or blood. Early after transplant, HvG declines were associated with peak levels of circulating GvH clones.

Germline trimming cut 0 bases from V and 3 bases from J; bases unmatched to any gene: 1. The CDR3 totals 14 residues. Germline-derived CDR1 and CDR2 are SGDLS and YYNGEE. On this clone itself: Its antigen is not known. The same CDR3 arises from other DNA sequences in this sample as well.

TCRdb's table, derived via immunoSEQ multiplex PCR, lists solely in-frame clones and lacks some. The data hold tens of thousands of clones, with roughly nine tenths observed a single time. The V call is TRBV9, the J call TRBJ2-3; 7 nucleotides agree with TRBD2. The sample was unstimulated CD8+ T cells sorted from spleen or lymph node cells, taken before intestinal transplant. The source is a human donor who received an intestinal transplant. The CDR3 is CASSVASGTDTQYF. CDR3 bases: TGTGCCAGCAGCGTAGCTAGCGGAACAGATACGCAGTATTTT.